What follows are 18 T cell receptor beta chains derived from one specimen sequenced in a study of T cell responses to AZD1222 COVID-19 vaccine. TCRdb's copy holds only in-frame clones and misses some; the assay was immunoSEQ multiplex PCR. The table lists around 150,000 clones, 70% to 90% of them singletons, with 3% to 4% in the top ten. The specimen was peripheral blood, collected on day 0 of MenACWY control vaccination. These receptors came from an adult in good health.

This chain uses TRBV3-1 (or the pseudogene TRBV3-2) with TRBJ1-2; no reliable D call. CDR3 length: 12 amino acids. Per the germline V gene, CDR1 is LGHDT and CDR2 is YNNKEL (reference sequence). Trimming stripped 5 bases from V and 2 bases from J, with 6 bases between. As DNA, the CDR3 is TGTGCCAGCAGCAGGGAGAACTATGGCTACACCTTC. It encodes CASSRENYGYTF.

The V gene is TRBV9, the J gene TRBJ2-7; 10 positions match TRBD2. The CDR3 totals 15 residues. Germline V lookup: CDR1 SGDLS, CDR2 YYNGEE. The ends lost 4 bases at V and 3 bases at J; junction bases unmatched: 7. Here the CDR3 reads CASSPQAGGGYEQYF. In nucleotides, the CDR3 is TGTGCCAGCAGCCCACAAGCGGGAGGGGGCTACGAGCAGTACTTC.

The V gene is TRBV4-1, the J gene TRBJ1-2; the D is unclear. CDR1 is MGHRA and CDR2 is YSYEKL in the germline V gene. CDR3 length: 16 residues. The germline V and J ends were trimmed by 0 bases and 0 bases, with 11 bases remaining between them. The chain's CDR3 is CASSQDWAASNYGYTF. Written as DNA, the CDR3 is TGCGCCAGCAGCCAAGATTGGGCAGCTTCTAACTATGGCTACACCTTC.

CDR3 bases: TGTGCCAGCTCACCAATAGTGAATCAGCCCCAGCATTTT. Amino acids: CASSPIVNQPQHF. The chain uses TRBV18 and TRBJ1-5; D is unclear. The germline CDR1 and CDR2 sequences are KGHSH and LQKENI. This CDR3 has 13 residues. Trimming took 2 bases from V and 4 from J, leaving 6 bases between them. Drawing the rest from reference TRBV18 and TRBJ1-5, the complete variable domain is NAGVMQNPRHLVRRRGQEARLRCSPMKGHSHVYWYRQLPEEGLKFMVYLQKENIIDESGMPKERFSAEFPKEGPSILRIQQVVRGDSAAYFCASSPIVNQPQHFGDGTRLSIL.

This clone was seen more than once but under ten times. The V call is TRBV5-1, the J call TRBJ1-3, with 10 bases that match TRBD1. CDR1 and CDR2 (germline): SGHRS, YFSETQ. The V and J ends lost 4 bases and 6 bases, in that order; junction bases with no gene match: 7. The CDR3 is 15 residues long. The CDR3 here is CASSQGQGDANTIYF. The CDR3 nucleotides read TGCGCCAGCAGCCAAGGACAGGGGGATGCAAACACCATATATTTT.

The rearrangement uses TRBV6-2 or TRBV6-3 and TRBJ2-3, with TRBD1 identical over 7 bases. The germline CDR1 and CDR2 sequences are MNHEY and SVGEGT. V was pared by 6 bases and J by 1 base, with 7 bases of the junction left unmatched. The CDR3 sequence is 15 residues long. The CDR3: CASSLNRGGTDTQYF. CDR3 DNA sequence: TGTGCCAGCAGCCTCAACAGGGGAGGCACAGATACGCAGTATTTT.

V gene TRBV19 combines with J gene TRBJ1-2, with 7 bases aligning to TRBD1. The V gene end was trimmed by 3 bases and the J gene end by 12 bases; junction bases not matched to a gene: 7. Germline lookup yields CDR1 LNHDA and CDR2 SQIVND (reference sequence). The CDR3 spans 12 residues. The CDR3 loop is CASSILGQRHTF. CDR3 coding DNA: TGTGCCAGTAGTATTTTGGGACAGCGGCACACCTTC.

V gene TRBV2 combines with J gene TRBJ2-7; D ambiguous. V was trimmed by 1 base and J by 4 bases, leaving 8 bases between them. The CDR3 totals 13 residues. The germline V gene has CDR1 SNHLY and CDR2 FYNNEI. CDR3: CASSEDPGYEQYF. DNA for the CDR3: TGTGCCAGCAGTGAAGATCCGGGTTACGAGCAGTACTTC.

The chain couples TRBV19 to TRBJ2-1; 8 nucleotides agree with TRBD2. The ends lost 11 bases at V and 6 bases at J; junction bases unmatched: 18. Germline V lookup: CDR1 LNHDA, CDR2 SQIVND (reference sequence). The CDR3 loop spans 16 amino acids. CDR3 loop: CAVSTARRGALNEQFF. For the CDR3, the DNA is TGTGCCGTCAGTACCGCCCGGCGGGGGGCCCTCAATGAGCAGTTCTTC.

The rearrangement joins TRBV5-1 to TRBJ1-2; 7 nucleotides match TRBD1. The J segment lost 3 bases and the V segment lost 4 bases, leaving 9 bases of the junction unmatched. The CDR3 totals 15 residues. Germline CDR1 is SGHRS and CDR2 is YFSETQ. The DNA for the CDR3 is TGCGCCAGCAGCCCCGACAGGGTCCTATACTATGGCTACACCTTC. Amino acids: CASSPDRVLYYGYTF.

The CDR3 protein is CASSVVGGTNYGYTF. In DNA form, the CDR3 reads TGTGCCAGCAGCGTAGTCGGGGGGACGAACTATGGCTACACCTTC. The V call is TRBV9, the J call TRBJ1-2; a weak D match, TRBD1 (5 bases). V lost 0 bases to trimming and J lost 2 bases, with 11 bases between them. The CDR3 is 15 amino acids. Germline V CDR1 and CDR2: SGDLS, YYNGEE. Full variable domain (missing parts from reference TRBV9 and TRBJ1-2): DSGVTQTPKHLITATGQRVTLRCSPRSGDLSVYWYQQSLDQGLQFLIQYYNGEERAKGNILERFSAQQFPDLHSELNLSSLELGDSALYFCASSVVGGTNYGYTFGSGTRLTVV.

This chain links TRBV28 with TRBJ1-1; TRBD1 might be the D (5 bases). Germline CDR1 is MDHEN and CDR2 is SYDVKM. V dropped 6 bases and J dropped 1 base, with 15 bases sitting between them. CDR3 length equals 15 residues. The CDR3 bases are TGTGCCAGCAGAAACCCCCGGGGGGGGAACACTGAAGCTTTCTTT. Protein: CASRNPRGGNTEAFF.

V is TRBV7-9 and J is TRBJ1-1; 7 positions agree with TRBD1. The V gene end was trimmed by 5 bases and the J gene end by 3 bases; junction bases not matched to a gene: 6. The germline V gene has CDR1 SEHNR and CDR2 FQNEAQ (reference sequence). The CDR3 loop spans 14 amino acids. CDR3 sequence reads: CASSERDSHTEAFF. CDR3 nucleotides: TGTGCCAGCAGCGAAAGGGACAGCCACACTGAAGCTTTCTTT.

The gene calls are TRBV15 and TRBJ1-2, with D unresolved. This CDR3 is built from 14 residues. CDR1 is LNHNV, CDR2 YYDKDF, per germline (reference sequence). V shed 5 bases and J shed 7 bases, with 17 bases lying between them. This CDR3 reads CATSPDHLVRGYTF. The CDR3 bases are TGTGCCACCAGCCCAGATCACCTGGTTCGTGGCTACACCTTC.

The genes are TRBV6-4 and TRBJ1-4; D not resolved. The CDR3 covers 14 residues. Germline values: CDR1 MRHNA, CDR2 SNTAGT. Deletions cut 2 bases from V and 4 bases from J, with 8 bases between. The CDR3 here is CASSDGRDNEKLFF. CDR3 bases: TGTGCCAGCAGTGACGGGCGGGATAATGAAAAACTGTTTTTT.

The chain is built from TRBV28 and TRBJ1-5; D call uncertain. CDR3 size: 13 residues. Germline CDR1 reads MDHEN; CDR2 reads SYDVKM. Trimming cost V 6 bases and J 5 bases, with 11 bases left between them. Here the CDR3 reads CASSPDWDQPQHF. The CDR3 region has the DNA TGTGCCAGCAGCCCCGATTGGGATCAGCCCCAGCATTTT.

The chain recombines TRBV5-1 with TRBJ2-5, with TRBD2 as a possible D gene (6 bases). CDR3 length: 14 residues. With 5 bases removed from V and 3 bases from J, the gap between germline ends came to 14 bases. Germline assignment: CDR1 SGHRS and CDR2 YFSETQ. CDR3 coding DNA: TGCGCCAGCAGACCCGGGGGATTTAAAGAGACCCAGTACTTC. It specifies CASRPGGFKETQYF.

This chain links TRBV6-4 with TRBJ2-1; 10 nucleotides align to TRBD2. The J segment lost 6 bases and the V segment lost 1 base, leaving 3 bases of the junction unmatched. This CDR3 has 15 residues. From germline, CDR1 is MRHNA and CDR2 SNTAGT. The chain's CDR3 is CASSDYLAGVNEQFF. The CDR3 coding sequence is TGTGCCAGCAGTGACTACCTAGCGGGAGTCAATGAGCAGTTCTTC.